The 21 T cell receptor beta chains listed next were all sequenced from one sample in a study of human T cells and chemical hapten exposure. Each CDR3 protein gets one entry after TCRdb re-called the RACE reads with MiXCR. Among tens of thousands of distinct CDR3 sequences listed, roughly 13% were seen once. Specified time point: patch test 3, about 24 weeks after DPC sensitization. Treatment here: therapeutic diphenylcyclopropenone sensitization with weekly scalp DPC. The sample here was whole blood, taken in connection with sensitization to the hapten diphenylcyclopropenone (DPC). The source of these receptors is a woman aged 50 to 60 with alopecia areata. Some clones in this sample may be carry-over from other donors' samples.

The chain employs TRBV6-2 or TRBV6-3 and TRBJ1-6, with a possible D match to TRBD1 (5 bases). This CDR3 spans 13 amino acids. Trimming pared 6 bases from V and 8 bases from J, leaving 11 bases between. Germline lookup yields CDR1 MNHEY and CDR2 SVGEGT. The CDR3 region is CASSHDRDSPLHF. The CDR3 coding sequence is TGTGCCAGCAGCCATGACAGAGATTCACCCCTCCACTTT.

This clonotype occurred a few times. V gene TRBV12-3 or TRBV12-4 combines with J gene TRBJ2-3, with TRBD1 matching 11 bases. The CDR3 has 17 residues. Trimming cost V 2 bases and J 5 bases; bases outside gene matches: 9. DNA for the CDR3: TGTGCCAGCAGTTTATCCTTGGGACAGGGGGGATTAGATACGCAGTATTTT. Protein sequence: CASSLSLGQGGLDTQYF.

The rearrangement links TRBV18 to TRBJ1-1, with D unresolved. CDR3 size: 16 residues. CDR1 is KGHSH, CDR2 LQKENI, per germline. Trimming pared 3 bases from V and 0 bases from J, leaving 14 bases between. DNA of the CDR3: TGTGCCAGCTCACCTTGGGCAGGCATGATGAACACTGAAGCTTTCTTT. Translation gives CASSPWAGMMNTEAFF.

This clonotype occurred many times. The rearrangement uses TRBV11-2 and TRBJ2-3; D may be TRBD2 (6 bases). From germline, CDR1 is SGHAT and CDR2 FQNNGV. The CDR3 consists of 14 residues. The V gene lost 5 bases and the J gene lost 1 base, with 10 bases spanning the gap. The CDR3 is CASSPRDRTDTQYF. CDR3 coding DNA: TGTGCCAGCAGCCCGCGGGATCGCACAGATACGCAGTATTTT.

There are a few counts of this clonotype. The chain is built from TRBV6-5 and TRBJ1-1, with D perhaps TRBD1 (5 bases). Germline-derived CDR1 and CDR2 are MNHEY and SVGAGI. Trimming removed 4 bases at V and 7 bases at J, with 13 bases between. The CDR3 has 13 residues. CDR3 sequence: CASSSDTRFEAFF. The CDR3 region has the DNA TGTGCCAGCAGTTCGGACACAAGATTTGAAGCTTTCTTT.

This clonotype was recorded at least ten times. In DNA, the CDR3 is TGTGCCAGCAGCTTAGAATTTCCCCGGGACAGACCAAAGGTGAACACTGAAGCTTTCTTT. It encodes CASSLEFPRDRPKVNTEAFF. V and J are TRBV11-2 and TRBJ1-1; 7 bases match TRBD1. V trimming: 0 bases; J trimming: 0 bases; junction bases outside the gene matches: 16. CDR3 length equals 20 residues. Germline-derived CDR1 and CDR2 are SGHAT and FQNNGV.

This clonotype was found many times. The V and J genes are TRBV5-1 and TRBJ2-1; TRBD2 matches 8 bases. CDR3 length: 15 residues. V lost 2 bases, J lost 1 base, and 2 bases stayed unmatched. Looked up from germline, CDR1 is SGHRS and CDR2 is YFSETQ. Here the CDR3 reads CASSLAGESYNEQFF. The CDR3 region has the DNA TGCGCCAGCAGCTTAGCGGGAGAGTCCTACAATGAGCAGTTCTTC.

Many counts were recorded for this clonotype. The chain joins TRBV7-9 to TRBJ2-3; D is undetermined. Trimming removed 1 base from V and 4 bases from J, with 3 bases in between. Germline CDR1 SEHNR, CDR2 FQNEAQ (reference sequence). The length of the CDR3 is 12 residues. The CDR3 loop reads CASSLVADTQYF. In DNA, the CDR3 is TGTGCCAGCAGCTTAGTCGCAGATACGCAGTATTTT.

This clonotype was picked up a small number of times. One junction end disagrees with the germline gene, perhaps due to a read error. The CDR3 reads CASSLGFRETEAFF. Written as DNA, the CDR3 is TGTGCCAGCAGTTTAGGCTTTCGGGAAACTGAAGCTTTCTTT. The chain uses TRBV7-2 and TRBJ1-1, with unresolved D. The CDR3 runs 14 residues. Germline V lookup: CDR1 SGHTA, CDR2 FQGNSA.

This clonotype was seen many times. V is TRBV11-2 and J is TRBJ2-7, with TRBD2 matching 10 bases. CDR1 and CDR2 from the germline V gene are SGHAT and FQNNGV. The CDR3 contains 15 residues. V gave up 3 bases and J gave up 7 bases; unmatched junction bases: 9. CDR3 region: CASSFPSGSLREQYF. The CDR3 coding sequence is TGTGCCAGCAGCTTTCCTAGCGGGAGTTTGCGGGAGCAGTACTTC.

The genes are TRBV11-1 and TRBJ1-1; weak D call: TRBD1 (5 bases). Germline lookup yields CDR1 SGHAT and CDR2 FQDESV (reference sequence). The CDR3 has 14 amino acids. V was shortened by 5 bases and J by 7 bases, with 17 bases between the two germline ends. The CDR3 DNA is TGTGCCAGCAGCACCCGGACGGGGGGAATTGAAGCTTTCTTT. This encodes CASSTRTGGIEAFF.

This clonotype was found many times. The chain is built from TRBV3-1 and TRBJ2-1; D not certain. The V gene's germline CDR1 is LGHDT and CDR2 YNNKEL (reference sequence). The CDR3 spans 14 residues. V lost 3 bases and J lost 3, with 9 bases in between. The CDR3 reads CASSQQDLYNEQFF. Here the CDR3 DNA reads TGTGCCAGCAGCCAGCAAGACCTCTACAATGAGCAGTTCTTC.

This clonotype appeared many times. The V gene is TRBV7-6, the J gene TRBJ2-3; 9 nucleotides agree with TRBD2. CDR1 and CDR2 from the germline V gene are SGHVS and FNYEAQ. This CDR3 has 17 residues. J gave up 5 bases and V 5 bases, and 14 bases lay outside the gene matches. Here the CDR3 reads CASSLGGLAVKGDTQYF. The DNA for the CDR3 is TGTGCCAGCAGCCTGGGGGGACTAGCCGTTAAAGGAGATACGCAGTATTTT. Based on the CDR3 plus reference TRBV7-6 and TRBJ2-3, the full variable domain is GAGVSQSPRYKVTKRGQDVALRCDPISGHVSLYWYRQALGQGPEFLTYFNYEAQQDKSGLPNDRFSAERPEGSISTLTIQRTEQRDSAMYRCASSLGGLAVKGDTQYFGPGTRLTVL.

This clonotype was seen only a few times. The chain couples TRBV18 to TRBJ2-2; D is unresolved. The CDR3 loop spans 15 amino acids. CDR1 is KGHSH and CDR2 is LQKENI in the germline V gene. V was pared by 0 bases and J by 7 bases, with 12 bases between. This chain's CDR3 is CASSPPGPQIGELFF. The CDR3 bases are TGTGCCAGCTCACCACCAGGACCTCAAATCGGGGAGCTGTTTTTT.

This clonotype was observed many times. J is TRBJ2-3 and V is TRBV21-1; the table names TRBD2, a call not compared with the DNA. TRBV21-1 is given as a pseudogene. This CDR3 has 18 amino acids. CDR3 in DNA: TGTGCCAGCAGCATACAATCGACTAGCGGGACTAGCACAGATACGCAGTATTTT. This codes for CASSIQSTSGTSTDTQYF.

With regard to this clonotype: The CDR3 does not end in the conserved phenylalanine or tryptophan, so this is likely a read error. The gene calls are TRBV28 and TRBJ2-3, with a weak D call TRBD2 (6 bases). Per the germline V gene, CDR1 is MDHEN and CDR2 is SYDVKM. The V end was cut by 6 bases, the J end by 3 bases, with 16 bases between. This CDR3 has 15 amino acids. CDR3 coding DNA: TGTGCCAGCAGCCGAGGAGGGATGTGGACAGATACGCAGTATGTT. Amino acids: CASSRGGMWTDTQYV.

This clonotype was observed many times. The J gene is TRBJ2-7, the V gene TRBV4-2; 9 bases are a match to TRBD2. V lost 4 bases and J lost 1; bases outside the gene matches: 2. CDR3 size: 14 residues. The germline V gene has CDR1 LGHNA and CDR2 YNFKEQ. The CDR3 DNA reads TGTGCCAGCAGCCCCGCGGGAGGGTCCTACGAGCAGTACTTC. Translating it yields CASSPAGGSYEQYF.

This chain joins TRBV6-7 and TRBJ1-5; tentatively, D is TRBD1 (5 bases). TRBV6-7 is classed as an ORF, of uncertain function. The V end was cut by 6 bases, the J end by 0 bases, with 15 bases between. The CDR3 has 16 residues. The CDR3 sequence is CASRPRATVSNQPQHF. Written as DNA, the CDR3 is TGTGCCAGCAGACCCAGGGCAACCGTTAGCAATCAGCCCCAGCATTTT.

This clonotype showed up just a few times. The chain joins TRBV25-1 to TRBJ1-2; 7 positions agree with TRBD1. From germline, CDR1 is MGHDK and CDR2 SYGVNS. The CDR3 is 15 amino acids. V gave up 3 bases and J gave up 7 bases; unmatched junction bases: 11. The DNA for the CDR3 is TGTGCCAGCAGTGAGTCAGGCGCCAGGGGGACTGGCTACACCTTC. This gives the protein CASSESGARGTGYTF.

This clonotype appeared a few times. The chain couples TRBV5-6 to TRBJ2-3; D remains unclear. Germline V gene lookup returns CDR1 SGHDT and CDR2 YYEEEE. Trimming removed 2 bases at V and 2 bases at J, with 9 bases between. This CDR3 spans 14 amino acids. CDR3: CASSLATDTDTQYF. As DNA, the CDR3 is TGTGCCAGCAGCTTAGCGACTGACACAGATACGCAGTATTTT.

This clonotype came up many times. The rearrangement uses TRBV18 and TRBJ2-7; D perhaps matches TRBD1 (7 bases). Per the germline V gene, CDR1 is KGHSH and CDR2 is LQKENI. With 5 bases removed from V and 6 bases from J, the gap between germline ends came to 20 bases. This CDR3 comprises 15 residues. CDR3 nucleotide sequence: TGTGCCAGCTCAAGCTCAGGGGGGTCTGGTATCGAGCAGTACTTC. Protein: CASSSSGGSGIEQYF.